This T cell receptor beta chain stems from a study of spatial heterogeneity in lung cancer. Study-wide points: It was found that expanded intratumoral alpha and beta TCR counts tracked tumor mutation counts.

Time point described: sample taken at primary tumor resection. The donors were fewer than 80 patients with non-small cell lung cancer that was early-stage and untreated. Unsorted whole RNA from tumor, nontumor lung or frozen PBMC underwent sequencing. The V and J ends lost 5 bases and 6 bases, in that order; junction bases with no gene match: 7. The CDR3 is 14 residues long. The V gene's germline CDR1 is LGHNA and CDR2 YNFKEQ. Every TCR cDNA molecule bore a unique molecular identifier. TCRdb itself ran the 5' RACE reads through MiXCR, one entry per CDR3 protein. The sample consists of approximately 21,000 distinct CDR3 sequences, about 6.8% of them appearing once. This clonotype was counted many times. The antigen is unknown.

The sequence was obtained from a male donor with early-stage non-small cell lung cancer. Sample: lung tumor tissue, taken at surgery. This chain links TRBV4-2 with TRBJ2-3, with 8 positions matching TRBD1. The CDR3 DNA sequence: TGTGCCAGCAGCTCCCGGACAGGGAGGGATACGCAGTATTTT. Its translation: CASSSRTGRDTQYF.